This T cell receptor (beta chain) was observed in a study of blood T cell repertoires in COVID-19. The participants were between roughly 18 and 89 years old and came from fewer than 25 US areas. Allocation to cohorts depended on clinical history reported by the participants. Two negative PCRs, clearance, or symptom resolution had been documented for recovered Cohort 3 donors. Produced via immunoSEQ multiplex PCR; TCRdb's table is partial and in-frame only. The table records fewer than 350,000 clones, around nine tenths of them present only once. Germline loops: CDR1 MDHEN, CDR2 SYDVKM. This CDR3 comprises 15 residues. Trimming at V came to 2 bases and at J to 1 base, leaving 2 bases not matched to a gene. This clone was observed a few times.

The chain has TRBV28 and TRBJ1-2; 9 nucleotides match TRBD1. The sequence derives from a middle-aged woman who had recovered from COVID-19. The sequenced material came from PBMCs or T cells enriched from blood (not recorded which). DNA for the CDR3: TGTGCCAGCAGTTTAGGGACAGGGCGTAACTATGGCTACACCTTC. Translated, it gives CASSLGTGRNYGYTF.